One sample yielded the 25 T cell receptor beta chains listed below, sequenced in a study of cytomegalovirus exposure and HLA in healthy donors. Clones were read by immunoSEQ multiplex PCR, and TCRdb kept only the in-frame ones, dropping some. The sample holds approximately 280,000 clones, approximately 86% seen once. Sequenced sample: PBMCs. The receptors originated from a woman younger than 30 in good health and CMV-seronegative.

The chain carries TRBV30 and TRBJ2-7; 9 nucleotides align to TRBD1. This CDR3 has 16 residues. Looked up from germline, CDR1 is GTSNPN and CDR2 is SVGIG (reference sequence). Losses at the gene ends were 2 bases for V and 5 bases for J; bases not matched to a gene: 13. In DNA, the CDR3 is TGTGCCTGGAGTCGCTTATCTTTCGGGACAGGGAACGAGCAGTACTTC. Its translation: CAWSRLSFGTGNEQYF. Drawing the rest from reference TRBV30 and TRBJ2-7, the complete variable domain is SQTIHQWPATLVQPVGSPLSLECTVEGTSNPNLYWYRQAAGRGLQLLFYSVGIGQISSEVPQNLSASRPQDRQFILSSKKLLLSDSGFYLCAWSRLSFGTGNEQYFGPGTRLTVT.

The chain combines TRBV7-9 with TRBJ2-7; 8 bases line up with TRBD1. The V segment lost 2 bases and the J segment 5 bases; nucleotides outside the gene matches: 8. The CDR3 consists of 15 residues. Germline assignment: CDR1 SEHNR and CDR2 FQNEAQ (reference sequence). The CDR3 is CASSLRQGALDEQYF. The CDR3 bases are TGTGCCAGCAGCTTACGGCAGGGGGCTTTGGACGAGCAGTACTTC.

The chain is built from TRBV18 and TRBJ1-5; 9 nucleotides agree with TRBD1. The CDR3 is made up of 15 amino acids. From germline, CDR1 is KGHSH and CDR2 LQKENI. The V segment lost 3 bases and the J segment 13 bases; nucleotides outside the gene matches: 13. The CDR3 DNA reads TGTGCCAGCTCACCCACGTGGGGACAGGGAGTTACTCAGCATTTT. Encoded protein: CASSPTWGQGVTQHF.

The rearrangement joins TRBV11-3 to TRBJ2-7, with D perhaps matching TRBD2 (5 bases). Germline assignment: CDR1 SGHNT and CDR2 YENEEA. V was trimmed by 0 bases and J by 6 bases, leaving 12 bases between them. This CDR3 comprises 14 residues. The chain's CDR3 is CASSLEFAGREQYF. The CDR3 DNA is TGTGCCAGCAGCTTAGAGTTTGCGGGCCGCGAGCAGTACTTC.

This clone was detected a few times. The CDR3 DNA is TGTGCCAGCAGCCCCAGGACAGGGCCTGGAAACACCATATATTTT. Protein sequence: CASSPRTGPGNTIYF. J is TRBJ1-3 and V is TRBV11-2; 8 nucleotides line up with TRBD1. V trimming: 5 bases; J trimming: 2 bases; junction bases outside the gene matches: 5. Germline CDR1 SGHAT, CDR2 FQNNGV. The CDR3 runs 15 residues. Full variable domain (outside the CDR3, taken from reference TRBV11-2 and TRBJ1-3): EAGVAQSPRYKIIEKRQSVAFWCNPISGHATLYWYQQILGQGPKLLIQFQNNGVVDDSQLPKDRFSAERLKGVDSTLKIQPAKLEDSAVYLCASSPRTGPGNTIYFGEGSWLTVV.

The CDR3 sequence: CAWSVGTGVWWGYTF. DNA of the CDR3: TGTGCCTGGAGTGTGGGGACAGGGGTTTGGTGGGGCTACACCTTC. The chain carries TRBV30 and TRBJ1-2; 10 nucleotides agree with TRBD1. With V trimmed by 0 bases and J by 8 bases, 9 bases remained unmatched. This CDR3 comprises 15 residues. Germline V gene lookup returns CDR1 GTSNPN and CDR2 SVGIG (reference sequence).

V is TRBV5-6 and J is TRBJ1-2, with D maybe TRBD1 (5 bases). Germline CDR1 is SGHDT and CDR2 is YYEEEE. The CDR3 spans 13 residues. The V end lost 4 bases, the J end lost 5 bases, and 12 bases lay between the germline ends. CDR3 region: CASSPGRTYGYTF. Here the CDR3 DNA reads TGTGCCAGCAGCCCTGGACGGACATATGGCTACACCTTC.

The genes are TRBV7-2 and TRBJ2-3; D is unclear. The CDR3 runs 15 residues. V was shortened by 5 bases and J by 2 bases, with 14 bases between the two germline ends. From germline, CDR1 is SGHTA and CDR2 FQGNSA. In DNA, the CDR3 is TGTGCCAGCAGCCCGATGGGTCAGGTCACAGATACGCAGTATTTT. Translation: CASSPMGQVTDTQYF. The full variable domain, rest sourced from reference TRBV7-2 and TRBJ2-3, is GAGVSQSPSNKVTEKGKDVELRCDPISGHTALYWYRQSLGQGLEFLIYFQGNSAPDKSGLPSDRFSAERTGGSVSTLTIQRTQQEDSAVYLCASSPMGQVTDTQYFGPGTRLTVL.

V usage is TRBV6-4 and J usage is TRBJ2-1; TRBD2 might be the D (5 bases). The CDR3 totals 15 residues. CDR1 and CDR2 (germline): MRHNA, SNTAGT. Trimming pared 2 bases from V and 9 bases from J, leaving 17 bases between. This chain's CDR3 is CASSDEGPRVGEQFF. CDR3 sequence (DNA): TGTGCCAGCAGTGACGAGGGCCCCCGAGTCGGTGAGCAGTTCTTC.

This chain joins TRBV19 and TRBJ1-3, with a possible D match to TRBD1 (5 bases). Per germline, CDR1 LNHDA and CDR2 SQIVND (reference sequence). Trimming cost V 7 bases and J 1 base, with 8 bases left between them. The CDR3 spans 13 residues. The CDR3 coding sequence is TGTGCCAGTAATACAGGTTCTGGAAACACCATATATTTT. Its translation: CASNTGSGNTIYF.

The V and J genes are TRBV27 and TRBJ2-7, with D possibly being TRBD2 (5 bases). Germline lookup yields CDR1 MNHEY and CDR2 SMNVEV (reference sequence). The CDR3 spans 15 residues. Trimming removed 2 bases from V and 2 bases from J, with 13 bases in between. The CDR3 nucleotides are TGTGCCAGCAGTTTAATGGGAGACAACCCCTACGAGCAGTACTTC. Protein: CASSLMGDNPYEQYF.

With regard to this clone: A much larger clone sits a single nucleotide away, making a read error possible. Other DNA sequences in this sample translate to the same CDR3. The genes are TRBV5-1 and TRBJ1-1; 8 bases fit TRBD1. V lost 2 bases and J lost 7; bases outside the gene matches: 4. Per germline, CDR1 SGHRS and CDR2 YFSETQ. This CDR3 contains 13 residues. Here the CDR3 DNA reads TGCGCCAGCAGCTTAGGACAGGGTGGTGAAGCTTTCTTT. This translates into CASSLGQGGEAFF.

The chain carries TRBV19 and TRBJ2-7; 7 bases fit TRBD2. CDR1 and CDR2 from the germline V gene are LNHDA and SQIVND (reference sequence). The CDR3 totals 15 residues. V trimming: 5 bases; J trimming: 4 bases; junction bases outside the gene matches: 11. DNA for the CDR3: TGTGCCAGTAGTCCCAGGGCGGGAGTGAGTTACGAGCAGTACTTC. Amino acid sequence: CASSPRAGVSYEQYF.

The genes are TRBV6-5 and TRBJ2-5; TRBD2 agrees at 9 bases. Germline lookup yields CDR1 MNHEY and CDR2 SVGAGI. Unmatched junction bases numbered 1, after V lost 2 bases and J lost 0 bases. This CDR3 is 15 amino acids long. CDR3 loop: CASSYSGGNQETQYF. The CDR3 DNA follows: TGTGCCAGCAGTTACAGCGGGGGGAACCAAGAGACCCAGTACTTC.

The chain combines TRBV5-1 with TRBJ1-5, with a weak D call TRBD1 (5 bases). The length of the CDR3 is 15 residues. Germline values: CDR1 SGHRS, CDR2 YFSETQ. Trimming shortened V by 2 bases and J by 7 bases, and 16 bases separated the two germline ends. In DNA, the CDR3 is TGCGCCAGCAGCTTAGTCGCAGGGTCGGGCCAGCCCCAGCATTTT. It is translated as CASSLVAGSGQPQHF.

The V and J genes are TRBV7-2 and TRBJ2-5, with a tentative D call TRBD1 (5 bases). The CDR3 consists of 14 residues. Germline CDR1 is SGHTA and CDR2 is FQGNSA. V gave up 0 bases and J gave up 1 base, with 6 bases separating them. CDR3 sequence (DNA): TGTGCCAGCAGCTTAGCGGGGCCCCAAGAGACCCAGTACTTC. Translation gives CASSLAGPQETQYF. Full variable domain (remainder filled in from reference TRBV7-2 and TRBJ2-5): GAGVSQSPSNKVTEKGKDVELRCDPISGHTALYWYRQSLGQGLEFLIYFQGNSAPDKSGLPSDRFSAERTGGSVSTLTIQRTQQEDSAVYLCASSLAGPQETQYFGPGTRLLVL.

V is TRBV15 and J is TRBJ2-2; 8 nucleotides line up with TRBD1. Looked up from germline, CDR1 is LNHNV and CDR2 is YYDKDF (reference sequence). The CDR3 spans 17 residues. V trimming: 0 bases; J trimming: 7 bases; junction bases outside the gene matches: 10. CDR3 in amino acids: CATSRDLPTGEGGELFF. CDR3 coding DNA: TGTGCCACCAGCAGAGACCTACCGACAGGGGAAGGCGGGGAGCTGTTTTTT.

The chain is built from TRBV6-1 and TRBJ2-7, with 8 bases lining up with TRBD1. The CDR3 is 14 amino acids. J lost 3 bases, V lost 1 base, and 2 bases had no gene match. Looked up from germline, CDR1 is MNHNS and CDR2 is SASEGT. The chain's CDR3 is CASSEGGQGYEQYF. In DNA form, the CDR3 reads TGTGCCAGCAGTGAAGGTGGACAGGGCTACGAGCAGTACTTC.

The chain carries TRBV9 and TRBJ1-1, with D possibly TRBD1 on 6 matching bases. Trimming pared 1 base from V and 4 bases from J, leaving 11 bases between. Germline assignment: CDR1 SGDLS and CDR2 YYNGEE. The CDR3 runs to 14 residues. CDR3 coding DNA: TGTGCCAGCAGCGTATGGGAAGGGGGCACTGAAGCTTTCTTT. Its translation: CASSVWEGGTEAFF.

The rearrangement links TRBV7-2 to TRBJ1-6; 7 bases are shared with TRBD1. Germline V lookup: CDR1 SGHTA, CDR2 FQGNSA. CDR3 size: 16 residues. The trim removed 5 bases at V and 10 bases at J, leaving 14 bases unmatched. The chain's CDR3 is CASSLEGQLLKSPLHF. The DNA of the CDR3 is TGTGCCAGCAGCCTAGAGGGACAGTTATTGAAGTCACCCCTCCACTTT.

The chain employs TRBV30 and TRBJ1-2; 10 bases are a match to TRBD1. Germline V gives CDR1 GTSNPN, CDR2 SVGIG (reference sequence). CDR3 length: 14 residues. V lost 1 base to trimming and J lost 6 bases; unmatched junction nucleotides: 5. This CDR3 is CAWSAQGTGDGYTF. CDR3 sequence (DNA): TGTGCCTGGAGTGCACAAGGGACAGGGGATGGCTACACCTTC.

V usage is TRBV4-3 and J usage is TRBJ2-7; 8 bases are shared with TRBD2. With V trimmed by 0 bases and J by 1 base, 5 bases remained unmatched. The CDR3 runs 16 residues. Per germline, CDR1 LGHNA and CDR2 YSLEER. The CDR3 region has the DNA TGCGCCAGCAGCCAAGATTCGGGAGGGCCTTCCTACGAGCAGTACTTC. Encoded protein: CASSQDSGGPSYEQYF.

The chain uses TRBV5-1 and TRBJ1-6; perhaps TRBD1 as D (5 bases). V was cut by 3 bases and J by 9 bases, with 16 bases left in between. Looked up from germline, CDR1 is SGHRS and CDR2 is YFSETQ. The CDR3 loop spans 15 amino acids. This CDR3 reads CASSSGGGPGSPLHF. The CDR3 DNA sequence: TGCGCCAGCAGCTCGGGGGGAGGGCCGGGTTCACCCCTCCACTTT.

The V gene is TRBV6-5, the J gene TRBJ2-2; TRBD2 is a possible D gene (5 bases). V was trimmed by 2 bases and J by 0 bases, leaving 10 bases between them. CDR1 and CDR2 from the germline V gene are MNHEY and SVGAGI. The CDR3 contains 16 residues. CDR3 bases: TGTGCCAGCAGTTACGGGAGTTCTGCGAACACCGGGGAGCTGTTTTTT. The encoded protein is CASSYGSSANTGELFF.

The chain links TRBV19 to TRBJ2-7; D call uncertain. Germline CDR1 reads LNHDA; CDR2 reads SQIVND (reference sequence). This CDR3 region has 12 residues. Deletions cut 3 bases from V and 6 bases from J, with 9 bases between. As DNA, the CDR3 is TGTGCCAGTAGTATCTCAACCGGCGAGCAGTACTTC. This sequence encodes CASSISTGEQYF.